This TCR beta chain stems from a study of blood T cell repertoires in COVID-19 (dated by TCRdb to between 2020 and 2021). Study-level background: Samples covering the acute and convalescent phases of COVID-19 were provided by collaborators in the United States, Italy and Spain. The prospective study material was composed of cDNA or gDNA derived from T cells, B-cell-depleted T cells, or PBMCs. Deeply sampled blood TCRbeta repertoires from subjects exposed to, actively infected with, or recovered from COVID-19 were included in the dataset. A freely available public database, intended as a resource for researchers studying the immune response to SARS-CoV-2, is where the repertoires were released. Samples came from the ongoing ImmuneRACE study (first 160 participants) plus 1,254 subjects from 6 global collaborators. A de-identified subject ID, COVID-19 status, age in years and sex were almost always included in the sample metadata. Where available, HLA class I and class II types were taken from metadata supplied by the sample provider and were not determined by assay-based typing.

From the germline V gene, CDR1 is SGHRS and CDR2 is YFSETQ. Counted from cysteine to phenylalanine, this CDR3 has 14 amino acids. Only CDR3 DNA is held: 42 bases, read in frame from base 1. Trimming costs V 0 bases and J 4 bases, and their ends lie 8 bases apart. This clone has just a few counts. Its antigen is unknown. Base qualities are missing; no much larger clone stands one base away. TCRbeta CDR3 regions were amplified from genomic DNA using the immunoSEQ Assay, a bias-controlled multiplex PCR. The authors processed their data as follows. Within the assay, amplification of reference gene primers was used to estimate how many nucleated cells each sample contained. To quantify the absolute abundance of each unique TCRbeta CDR3 rearrangement, sequence reads were collapsed and filtered. For each sample, productive Simpson clonality was calculated as the square root of Simpson's diversity index across productive rearrangements. Sourced from immuneACCESS, this table was stored by TCRdb with only in-frame sequences that have V and J called. A share of the clones is absent; for the studies checked, an unresolved V gene accounts for under half, and the remainder has no known explanation. From that table come the V and J calls and clone size; the DNA was used to work out D and trimming. The sample table shows approximately 230,000 clones, and roughly 85% are seen once. The ten top clones hold roughly 2.3% of the sample.

Study-wide findings and limitations: How much clinical and demographic metadata was included differed by source and by participant, and the metadata was provided uncurated.

Another Seattle source contributed samples from volunteer blood donors who had recovered from COVID-19. Collaborating institutions collected whole blood in K2EDTA tubes following their own protocols. Collaborator samples were shipped for TCRbeta analysis as frozen whole blood, isolated PBMCs, or DNA extracted from either sample type. The sample consisted of peripheral blood. The receptor comes from a man aged 25 to 45 who had recovered from COVID-19. This chain is built from TRBV5-1 and TRBJ1-5; there is no confident call for the D gene. DNA sequence: TGCGCCAGCAGCTTGGACAGACTAAATCAGCCCCAGCATTTT. Its protein product is CASSLDRLNQPQHF.